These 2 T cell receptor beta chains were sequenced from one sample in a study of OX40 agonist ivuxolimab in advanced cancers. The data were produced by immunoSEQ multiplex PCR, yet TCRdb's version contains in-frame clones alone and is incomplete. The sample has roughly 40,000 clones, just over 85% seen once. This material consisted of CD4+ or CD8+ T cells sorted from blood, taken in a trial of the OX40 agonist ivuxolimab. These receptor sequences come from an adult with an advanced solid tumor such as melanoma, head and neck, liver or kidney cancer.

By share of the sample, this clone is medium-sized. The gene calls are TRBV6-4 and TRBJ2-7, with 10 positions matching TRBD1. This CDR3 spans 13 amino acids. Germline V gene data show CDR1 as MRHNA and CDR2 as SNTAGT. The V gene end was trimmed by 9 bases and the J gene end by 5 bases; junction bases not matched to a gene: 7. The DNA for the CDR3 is TGTGCCAGGACCGGGACAGGGGTCCACGAGCAGTACGTC. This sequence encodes CARTGTGVHEQYV.

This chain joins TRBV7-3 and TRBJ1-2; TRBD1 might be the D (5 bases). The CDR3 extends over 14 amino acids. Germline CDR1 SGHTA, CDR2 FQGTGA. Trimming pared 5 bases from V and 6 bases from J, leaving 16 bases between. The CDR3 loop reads CASSPSGAVNGYTF. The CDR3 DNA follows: TGTGCCAGCAGCCCAAGTGGGGCGGTGAATGGCTACACCTTC. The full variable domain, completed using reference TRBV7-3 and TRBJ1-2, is GAGVSQTPSNKVTEKGKYVELRCDPISGHTALYWYRQSLGQGPEFLIYFQGTGAADDSGLPNDRFFAVRPEGSVSTLKIQRTERGDSAVYLCASSPSGAVNGYTFGSGTRLTVV.